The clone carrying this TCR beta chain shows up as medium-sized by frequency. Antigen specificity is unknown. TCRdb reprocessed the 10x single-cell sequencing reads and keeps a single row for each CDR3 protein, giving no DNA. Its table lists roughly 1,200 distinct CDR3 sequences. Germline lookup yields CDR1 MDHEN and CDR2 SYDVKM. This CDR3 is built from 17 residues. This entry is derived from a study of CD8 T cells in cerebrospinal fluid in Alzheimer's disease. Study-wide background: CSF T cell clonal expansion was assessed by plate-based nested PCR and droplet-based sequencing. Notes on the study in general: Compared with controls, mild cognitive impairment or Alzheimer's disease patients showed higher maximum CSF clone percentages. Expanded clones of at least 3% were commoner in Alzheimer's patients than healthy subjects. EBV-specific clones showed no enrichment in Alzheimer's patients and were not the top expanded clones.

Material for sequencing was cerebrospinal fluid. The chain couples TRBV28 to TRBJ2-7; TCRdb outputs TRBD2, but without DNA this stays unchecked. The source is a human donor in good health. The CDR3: CASNIIGLAGSSYEQYF.